Following are 10 T cell receptor beta chains from one sample sequenced in a study of T-cell memory formation after mild COVID-19. TCRdb fed the 5' RACE reads into MiXCR, producing one record per CDR3 protein. The table has 350,000 to 500,000 distinct CDR3 sequences, about a quarter seen once; the top ten hold around 13%. The sequencing sample was made of PBMCs or a T cell subset sorted from them (not recorded which). The receptors come from an adult woman who had mild COVID-19 (a few samples of this study predate the infection). Cell type and time point are not known.

The genes are TRBV30 and TRBJ2-7; D is ambiguous. The CDR3 loop spans 11 amino acids. Trimming took 0 bases from V and 3 from J, leaving 3 bases between them. Germline values: CDR1 GTSNPN, CDR2 SVGIG (reference sequence). CDR3 coding DNA: TGTGCCTGGAGTGTCGGCTACGAGCAGTACTTC. It yields the protein CAWSVGYEQYF.

This clonotype appeared a few times. The V gene is TRBV5-1, the J gene TRBJ1-2, with a weak D call TRBD1 (6 bases). The V gene lost 0 bases and the J gene lost 4 bases, with 10 bases spanning the gap. Germline-derived CDR1 and CDR2 are SGHRS and YFSETQ. There are 14 residues in the CDR3. CDR3 sequence: CASSLAQGSYGYTF. The CDR3 DNA reads as TGCGCCAGCAGCTTGGCCCAGGGGAGCTATGGCTACACCTTC. Variable domain in full (rest from reference TRBV5-1 and TRBJ1-2): KAGVTQTPRYLIKTRGQQVTLSCSPISGHRSVSWYQQTPGQGLQFLFEYFSETQRNKGNFPGRFSGRQFSNSRSEMNVSTLELGDSALYLCASSLAQGSYGYTFGSGTRLTVV.

This clonotype came up a few times. The rearrangement joins TRBV12-3 or TRBV12-4 to TRBJ1-2; weak D call: TRBD1 (6 bases). The CDR3 sequence is 12 residues long. Trimming cost V 3 bases and J 7 bases, with 9 bases left between them. CDR3 sequence: CASSFRGAGYTF. CDR3 DNA sequence: TGTGCCAGCAGTTTCAGGGGTGCTGGCTACACCTTC.

The gene calls are TRBV24-1 and TRBJ2-1, with 9 bases fitting TRBD2. The V and J ends lost 4 bases and 6 bases, in that order; junction bases with no gene match: 9. This CDR3 is built from 16 residues. CDR1 KGHDR and CDR2 SFDVKD come from the germline V gene. CDR3 sequence reads: CATSDHGGRARNEQFF. In nucleotides, the CDR3 is TGTGCCACCAGTGACCATGGCGGGAGGGCCCGCAATGAGCAGTTCTTC.

Concerning this clonotype: Given a much more abundant clone one base away, this may be a read error. This sequence joins TRBV5-1 and TRBJ2-7, with D perhaps matching TRBD1 or TRBD2 (6 bases each). The V end lost 2 bases, the J end lost 3 bases, and 12 bases lay between the germline ends. The CDR3 is 14 residues long. The germline gives CDR1 SGHRS, CDR2 YFSETQ. The CDR3 loop reads CASSFSGAYYEQYF. The CDR3 bases are TGCGCCAGCAGCTTTTCGGGGGCCTACTACGAGCAGTACTTC.

CDR3 DNA sequence: TGTGCCAGCAGCCCCGGTCGAAACTGGGGGAGGGATACGCAGTATTTT. It codes for CASSPGRNWGRDTQYF. The V and J genes are TRBV7-9 and TRBJ2-3; D might be TRBD2 (6 bases). V gave up 5 bases and J gave up 6 bases, with 21 bases separating them. Per the germline V gene, CDR1 is SEHNR and CDR2 is FQNEAQ (reference sequence). This CDR3 contains 16 residues.

This clonotype was seen a handful of times. The CDR3: CASSSYRQEIGEQYF. CDR3 DNA: TGTGCCAGCAGTTCTTACAGACAGGAAATTGGCGAGCAGTACTTC. The chain combines TRBV6-2 or TRBV6-3 with TRBJ2-7; D is possibly TRBD1 (6 bases). The CDR3 is 15 amino acids. Germline V gene sequence: CDR1 MNHEY, CDR2 SVGEGT. Trimming shortened V by 4 bases and J by 6 bases, and 19 bases separated the two germline ends.

A few counts support this clonotype. The chain uses TRBV11-2 and TRBJ2-7; TRBD2 agrees at 11 bases. J lost 7 bases, V lost 2 bases, and 7 bases had no gene match. The CDR3 is 15 residues long. Germline V gene data show CDR1 as SGHAT and CDR2 as FQNNGV. CDR3 sequence: CASSLQLAGAIEQYF. CDR3 nucleotides: TGTGCCAGCAGCTTACAACTAGCGGGAGCTATTGAGCAGTACTTC.

This clonotype was found a few times. This chain links TRBV7-2 with TRBJ2-7; the D gene could be TRBD1 or TRBD2 (6 bases each). CDR3 length: 17 amino acids. CDR1 is SGHTA and CDR2 is FQGNSA in the germline V gene. The V end was cut by 4 bases, the J end by 4 bases, with 23 bases between. This chain's CDR3 is CASSSDSNRGQQYEQYF. The CDR3 DNA is TGTGCCAGCAGCTCCGACAGTAATCGGGGGCAACAATACGAGCAGTACTTC. The full variable domain, with the rest looked up from reference TRBV7-2 and TRBJ2-7, is GAGVSQSPSNKVTEKGKDVELRCDPISGHTALYWYRQSLGQGLEFLIYFQGNSAPDKSGLPSDRFSAERTGGSVSTLTIQRTQQEDSAVYLCASSSDSNRGQQYEQYFGPGTRLTVT.

This clonotype has just one count. This chain connects TRBV20-1 to TRBJ2-1; D may correspond to TRBD1 or TRBD2 (5 bases each). Trimming cost V 5 bases and J 0 bases, with 11 bases left between them. The germline gives CDR1 DFQATT, CDR2 SNEGSKA (reference sequence). This CDR3 spans 14 amino acids. The DNA of the CDR3 is TGCAGTGCTGGGGACGGAAGCTCCTACAATGAGCAGTTCTTC. Amino acid sequence: CSAGDGSSYNEQFF.